These 29 T cell receptor beta chains originate from one sample sequenced in a study of blood T cell repertoires in COVID-19. Sequencing used immunoSEQ multiplex PCR; TCRdb keeps in-frame clones, though not all of them. The sample consists of about 190,000 clones, 82% of them appearing once. The sequencing input was peripheral blood. The receptor source for this set is an older woman with COVID-19, enrolled during active disease.

This chain connects TRBV4-3 to TRBJ2-3; D gene ambiguous. V shed 0 bases and J shed 4 bases, with 11 bases lying between them. The CDR3 spans 15 residues. Germline CDR1 reads LGHNA; CDR2 reads YSLEER. The CDR3 DNA reads TGCGCCAGCAGCCAAGATGCGGCATTCCCAGATACGCAGTATTTT. Translation gives CASSQDAAFPDTQYF.

The CDR3 loop reads CASSYLAGDFNEQFF. CDR3 bases: TGTGCCAGCAGCTACTTAGCGGGAGATTTCAATGAGCAGTTCTTC. The chain combines TRBV7-9 with TRBJ2-1, with 9 bases that match TRBD2. The CDR3 is made up of 15 amino acids. Trimming at V came to 4 bases and at J to 6 bases, leaving 7 bases not matched to a gene. The germline V gene encodes CDR1 SEHNR and CDR2 FQNEAQ (reference sequence).

In its sample, this clone was seen a few times. The rearrangement uses TRBV20-1 and TRBJ2-7, with 7 bases identical to TRBD2. After removal of 3 bases from V and 3 bases from J, the junction contained 14 bases not matched to a gene. CDR3 length: 16 amino acids. The germline V gene encodes CDR1 DFQATT and CDR2 SNEGSKA (reference sequence). CDR3 loop: CSASRWAGERDYEQYF. The DNA for the CDR3 is TGCAGTGCTAGTCGTTGGGCGGGAGAAAGGGACTACGAGCAGTACTTC.

V is TRBV18 and J is TRBJ1-3; maybe TRBD1 (6 bases). The CDR3 consists of 16 residues. V shed 3 bases and J shed 3 bases, with 15 bases lying between them. Looked up from germline, CDR1 is KGHSH and CDR2 is LQKENI. The CDR3 spells CASSPNPTGGGNTIYF. The CDR3 coding sequence is TGTGCCAGCTCACCCAACCCGACAGGAGGTGGAAACACCATATATTTT.

This clone was counted a single time. The rearrangement joins TRBV6-5 to TRBJ1-1; TRBD1 matches 8 bases. The V and J ends lost 2 bases and 4 bases, in that order; junction bases with no gene match: 9. This CDR3 spans 16 amino acids. CDR1 and CDR2 from the germline V gene are MNHEY and SVGAGI. The DNA of the CDR3 is TGTGCCAGCAGTTACACAGGGGGTGCGGGGGCCACTGAAGCTTTCTTT. Translation: CASSYTGGAGATEAFF.

The chain combines TRBV3-1 (or the pseudogene TRBV3-2) with TRBJ2-5; 12 bases line up with TRBD1. Germline CDR1 LGHDT, CDR2 YNNKEL (reference sequence). V lost 11 bases and J lost 4; bases outside the gene matches: 5. CDR3 length: 13 amino acids. Here the CDR3 reads CAAPGQGAETQYF. CDR3 nucleotide sequence: TGTGCCGCGCCGGGACAGGGGGCAGAGACCCAGTACTTC.

This chain uses TRBV7-9 with TRBJ2-5, with a weak D call TRBD2 (5 bases). Trimming left V 6 bases short and J 1 base short, with 15 bases between. Germline CDR1 and CDR2: SEHNR and FQNEAQ (reference sequence). The CDR3 loop spans 15 amino acids. The CDR3 loop is CASSRGLTPQETQYF. The DNA for the CDR3 is TGTGCCAGCAGTCGAGGGTTAACCCCCCAAGAGACCCAGTACTTC.

The chain is built from TRBV19 and TRBJ2-5; 11 nucleotides line up with TRBD2. There are 16 residues in the CDR3. Germline values: CDR1 LNHDA, CDR2 SQIVND (reference sequence). V shed 5 bases and J 2 bases; nucleotides not matched to a gene: 7. CDR3 sequence reads: CASSPRLAGRQETQYF. As DNA, the CDR3 is TGTGCCAGTAGTCCCAGACTAGCGGGGCGGCAAGAGACCCAGTACTTC.

V usage is TRBV5-1 and J usage is TRBJ1-1, with D possibly matching TRBD1 (6 bases). The ends were cut back, 4 bases at V and 4 bases at J, with 14 bases in the middle. CDR1 is SGHRS, CDR2 YFSETQ, per germline. The CDR3 runs 14 residues. CDR3 sequence (DNA): TGCGCCAGCAGCCTTGACAGGTATACCACTGAAGCTTTCTTT. Its translation: CASSLDRYTTEAFF.

The rearrangement joins TRBV5-1 to TRBJ1-2, with 9 bases that match TRBD1. V lost 0 bases to trimming and J lost 14 bases; unmatched junction nucleotides: 8. The CDR3 has 13 amino acids. CDR1 is SGHRS, CDR2 YFSETQ, per germline. The chain's CDR3 is CASSLVGDRDGTF. In DNA, the CDR3 is TGCGCCAGCAGCTTGGTGGGGGACAGGGATGGTACCTTC.

This clone occurred once. The chain is built from TRBV28 and TRBJ2-5, with TRBD1 identical over 7 bases. Germline CDR1 and CDR2: MDHEN and SYDVKM. The CDR3 runs to 12 residues. The V gene end was trimmed by 6 bases and the J gene end by 5 bases; junction bases not matched to a gene: 3. CDR3 in DNA: TGTGCCAGCAGAAAACAGGGGGAGACCCAGTACTTC. It translates to CASRKQGETQYF.

This clone has just one count. This chain connects TRBV4-2 to TRBJ1-2; no clear D. Trimming stripped 0 bases from V and 5 bases from J, with 7 bases between. The CDR3 contains 13 residues. CDR1 is LGHNA, CDR2 YNFKEQ, per germline. CDR3 sequence (DNA): TGTGCCAGCAGCCAAGATGTAGCGTATGGCTACACCTTC. Amino acid sequence: CASSQDVAYGYTF.

The CDR3 here is CASSPATGGTFETDTQYF. The CDR3 coding sequence is TGTGCCAGCTCACCAGCGACGGGGGGCACATTCGAGACAGATACGCAGTATTTT. The V call is TRBV18, the J call TRBJ2-3; D is perhaps TRBD2 (7 bases). The germline V gene encodes CDR1 KGHSH and CDR2 LQKENI. The V end lost 2 bases, the J end lost 3 bases, and 21 bases lay between the germline ends. This CDR3 contains 18 residues.

This clone was observed once. V gene TRBV7-2 combines with J gene TRBJ2-5; TRBD1 matches 8 bases. CDR3 length equals 16 residues. Germline V gene lookup returns CDR1 SGHTA and CDR2 FQGNSA. Trimming took 3 bases from V and 3 from J; bases not matched to a gene: 9. The CDR3 protein is CASSFGHRGFEETQYF. In nucleotides, the CDR3 is TGTGCCAGCAGCTTTGGCCACAGGGGGTTTGAAGAGACCCAGTACTTC.

The chain combines TRBV27 with TRBJ2-3; 9 nucleotides align to TRBD2. V lost 6 bases to trimming and J lost 7 bases; unmatched junction nucleotides: 11. This CDR3 region has 15 residues. Germline CDR1 is MNHEY and CDR2 is SMNVEV (reference sequence). The CDR3 reads CASSPRAGGPHTQYF. The CDR3 coding sequence is TGTGCCAGCAGCCCTAGGGCGGGAGGGCCGCATACGCAGTATTTT.

The V gene is TRBV2, the J gene TRBJ2-2; TRBD2 might be the D (6 bases). CDR1 SNHLY and CDR2 FYNNEI come from the germline V gene. The CDR3 is made up of 17 amino acids. The V end lost 0 bases, the J end lost 6 bases, and 17 bases lay between the germline ends. CDR3: CASSEARGETSPGELFF. The CDR3 DNA reads as TGTGCCAGCAGTGAAGCGCGGGGAGAAACCTCACCCGGGGAGCTGTTTTTT.

The rearrangement links TRBV28 to TRBJ1-6; 8 bases map to TRBD1. With V trimmed by 2 bases and J by 12 bases, 18 bases remained unmatched. The CDR3 extends over 18 amino acids. From germline, CDR1 is MDHEN and CDR2 SYDVKM. Here the CDR3 DNA reads TGTGCCAGCAGTTTACCGTATGGAGGGGGACAGGTAAAAGGACCCCTCCACTTT. The encoded protein is CASSLPYGGGQVKGPLHF.

The J gene is TRBJ2-3, the V gene TRBV24-1, with 11 positions matching TRBD1. V lost 2 bases to trimming and J lost 3 bases; unmatched junction nucleotides: 3. Per germline, CDR1 KGHDR and CDR2 SFDVKD. The CDR3 covers 16 residues. The CDR3 reads CATSDSGQGATDTQYF. CDR3 sequence (DNA): TGTGCCACCAGTGATTCCGGACAGGGGGCAACAGATACGCAGTATTTT.

The chain joins TRBV11-3 to TRBJ2-1; TRBD2 matches 7 bases. Germline CDR1 and CDR2: SGHNT and YENEEA. This CDR3 comprises 13 residues. Trimming at V came to 5 bases and at J to 9 bases, leaving 7 bases not matched to a gene. CDR3 protein: CASSLRTSPEQFF. As DNA, the CDR3 is TGTGCCAGCAGCCTACGGACTAGTCCTGAGCAGTTCTTC.

V usage is TRBV7-9 and J usage is TRBJ2-5; 8 bases align to TRBD2. Looked up from germline, CDR1 is SEHNR and CDR2 is FQNEAQ (reference sequence). The CDR3 totals 13 residues. V gave up 7 bases and J gave up 7 bases; unmatched junction bases: 8. CDR3 residues: CASIAGGRGTQYF. The CDR3 DNA sequence: TGTGCCAGCATCGCGGGGGGCCGGGGGACCCAGTACTTC.

The CDR3, as DNA: TGTGCCAGCAGCCTACGGACTAGCCCAGAGACCCAGTACTTC. Protein product: CASSLRTSPETQYF. This chain uses TRBV3-1 (or the pseudogene TRBV3-2) with TRBJ2-5; TRBD2 matches at 8 bases. Per germline, CDR1 LGHDT and CDR2 YNNKEL (reference sequence). This CDR3 spans 14 amino acids. V lost 4 bases to trimming and J lost 4 bases; unmatched junction nucleotides: 5.

This chain links TRBV27 with TRBJ1-2; 10 bases are a match to TRBD1. The ends lost 6 bases at V and 8 bases at J; junction bases unmatched: 9. The CDR3 is 14 residues long. Looked up from germline, CDR1 is MNHEY and CDR2 is SMNVEV (reference sequence). CDR3 region: CASRPLWGQGGYTF. CDR3 nucleotides: TGTGCCAGCAGACCTTTGTGGGGACAGGGGGGCTACACCTTC.

The rearrangement joins TRBV11-2 to TRBJ2-1; 7 positions agree with TRBD2. The V and J ends lost 1 base and 5 bases, in that order; junction bases with no gene match: 11. The germline CDR1 and CDR2 sequences are SGHAT and FQNNGV. The CDR3 is 17 amino acids. The chain's CDR3 is CASSLGLNGRRNNEQFF. CDR3 in DNA: TGTGCCAGCAGCTTAGGCCTTAACGGGAGGAGAAACAATGAGCAGTTCTTC.

This clone was seen once. The rearrangement joins TRBV6-6 to TRBJ2-5; 9 positions match TRBD1. The CDR3 is made up of 15 amino acids. J was trimmed by 3 bases and V by 8 bases; bases with no gene match: 10. Germline-derived CDR1 and CDR2 are MNHNY and SVGAGI (reference sequence). This CDR3 is CASGGAGQGKETQYF. The DNA of the CDR3 is TGTGCCAGCGGAGGGGCCGGACAGGGGAAAGAGACCCAGTACTTC.

J is TRBJ1-3 and V is TRBV18, with a tentative D call TRBD1 (6 bases). The CDR3 contains 15 residues. The germline V gene has CDR1 KGHSH and CDR2 LQKENI. V lost 3 bases and J 0 bases, leaving 9 bases between the germline ends. Here the CDR3 DNA reads TGTGCCAGCTCACCGCAGGGGATCTCTGGAAACACCATATATTTT. This gives the protein CASSPQGISGNTIYF. Full variable domain (remainder filled in from reference TRBV18 and TRBJ1-3): NAGVMQNPRHLVRRRGQEARLRCSPMKGHSHVYWYRQLPEEGLKFMVYLQKENIIDESGMPKERFSAEFPKEGPSILRIQQVVRGDSAAYFCASSPQGISGNTIYFGEGSWLTVV.

V gene TRBV7-9 combines with J gene TRBJ1-1; possibly TRBD1 for D (5 bases). V shed 5 bases and J shed 0 bases, with 7 bases lying between them. Germline-derived CDR1 and CDR2 are SEHNR and FQNEAQ (reference sequence). This CDR3 spans 13 amino acids. Here the CDR3 reads CASSQTVNTEAFF. Written as DNA, the CDR3 is TGTGCCAGCAGCCAGACAGTGAACACTGAAGCTTTCTTT.

In regard to this clone: In the same sample, other DNA sequences code for this CDR3. The chain employs TRBV5-1 and TRBJ2-2; TRBD1 agrees at 8 bases. Germline lookup yields CDR1 SGHRS and CDR2 YFSETQ. The V and J ends lost 0 bases and 5 bases, in that order; junction bases with no gene match: 6. CDR3 length equals 16 residues. The CDR3 loop reads CASSLGDRGRTGELFF. Written as DNA, the CDR3 is TGCGCCAGCAGCTTGGGAGACAGGGGTAGAACCGGGGAGCTGTTTTTT.

V and J are TRBV20-1 and TRBJ2-2, with no clear D. From germline, CDR1 is DFQATT and CDR2 SNEGSKA (reference sequence). V lost 3 bases to trimming and J lost 5 bases, with 10 bases between them. The CDR3 is 13 residues long. CDR3 nucleotides: TGCAGTGCTAGTCGGAGTGAAACCGGGGAGCTGTTTTTT. Translation gives CSASRSETGELFF.

This clone was counted once. The chain employs TRBV19 and TRBJ2-3, with 8 positions matching TRBD2. Germline V gene lookup returns CDR1 LNHDA and CDR2 SQIVND (reference sequence). Losses at the gene ends were 6 bases for V and 4 bases for J; bases not matched to a gene: 15. The CDR3 is 17 residues long. CDR3 loop: CASSTPRGGRRSDTQYF. DNA for the CDR3: TGTGCCAGTAGCACACCGAGGGGCGGGAGGAGGTCAGATACGCAGTATTTT.